This T cell receptor beta chain was obtained from a study of radiotherapy plus CTLA-4 blockade in lung cancer. Overall study: Disease control was achieved by 31% of patients, and objective responses by 18%. Study-level points and caveats: After treatment with radiotherapy plus ipilimumab, TCR clones that came from the tumor expanded in blood. Per reports, early blood T cell clone dynamics, plus interferon-beta, forecast response most strongly.

After removal of 3 bases from V and 0 bases from J, the junction contained 7 bases not matched to a gene. Germline V lookup: CDR1 SGHRS, CDR2 YFSETQ. The CDR3 length is 17 residues. Details on this clone: Antigen unknown.

The data were produced by immunoSEQ multiplex PCR, yet TCRdb's version contains in-frame clones alone and is incomplete. The sample yields tens of thousands of clones, roughly 85% seen once. J is TRBJ2-1 and V is TRBV5-1, with 9 nucleotides matching TRBD1. The sample consisted of peripheral blood, taken from a patient treated with radiotherapy plus ipilimumab. This receptor was obtained from a human donor with non-small cell lung cancer who had stable disease on radiotherapy plus ipilimumab. The CDR3 loop reads CASSSTGGGSSYNEQFF. For the CDR3, the DNA is TGCGCCAGCAGCTCAACAGGGGGCGGAAGCTCCTACAATGAGCAGTTCTTC.